These 9 T cell receptor beta chains were all obtained from the same sample, sequenced in a study of T cells in Graves' hyperthyroidism and ophthalmopathy. Researchers took RNA transcripts and amplified the TCR beta CDR3 regions from them. First-round RT-PCR of the TCR CDR3 relied on the HTBI primer set. Each CDR3 protein gets one entry after TCRdb re-called the multiplex PCR reads with MiXCR. The sample comprises approximately 560,000 distinct CDR3 sequences, more than 15% of which are singletons, and around 7.5% rests with the top ten. The sequenced sample consisted of blood. Source of these receptors: a woman in her 30s with Graves' hyperthyroidism.

This clonotype has a handful of counts. The rearrangement uses TRBV7-3 and TRBJ2-5; no clear D. Germline lookup yields CDR1 SGHTA and CDR2 FQGTGA. Trimming took 6 bases from V and 5 from J, leaving 16 bases between them. The CDR3 covers 14 residues. CDR3 nucleotide sequence: TGTGCCAGCAGTGTCGGGCCTCCGGGTGAGACCCAGTACTTC. Its translation is CASSVGPPGETQYF.

This clonotype was seen many times. The genes are TRBV14 and TRBJ2-1; D gene ambiguous. The germline CDR1 and CDR2 sequences are SGHDN and FVKESK. This CDR3 region has 13 residues. Trimming pared 5 bases from V and 9 bases from J, leaving 14 bases between. CDR3 nucleotide sequence: TGTGCCAGCAGCTCGCGCCCCTCGGTTGAGCAGTTCTTC. Protein sequence: CASSSRPSVEQFF.

This clonotype occurred many times. V is TRBV6-6 and J is TRBJ2-1, with 15 bases fitting TRBD2. Germline values: CDR1 MNHNY, CDR2 SVGAGI (reference sequence). The V gene end was trimmed by 0 bases and the J gene end by 5 bases; junction bases not matched to a gene: 2. The CDR3 sequence is 17 residues long. CDR3: CASSYSWTSGRDNEQFF. The CDR3 coding sequence is TGTGCCAGCAGTTACTCCTGGACTAGCGGGAGGGACAATGAGCAGTTCTTC.

Ten or more counts support this clonotype. The chain recombines TRBV6-2 or TRBV6-3 with TRBJ2-5, with D possibly matching TRBD1 (6 bases). The CDR3 has 14 amino acids. From germline, CDR1 is MNHEY and CDR2 SVGEGT. V lost 2 bases and J lost 2, with 9 bases in between. The CDR3 DNA sequence: TGTGCCAGCAGTTACCTGGACAGACAAGAGACCCAGTACTTC. Protein product: CASSYLDRQETQYF.

This clonotype has a handful of counts. The V gene is TRBV19, the J gene TRBJ2-3, with 8 bases matching TRBD2. The CDR3 loop spans 15 amino acids. Looked up from germline, CDR1 is LNHDA and CDR2 is SQIVND (reference sequence). V lost 9 bases and J lost 4; bases outside the gene matches: 12. CDR3 DNA: TGTGCCAGCAAGACAATGGGACTAGAGCCAGATACGCAGTATTTT. Its translation: CASKTMGLEPDTQYF.

The chain has TRBV3-1 and TRBJ2-1, with a weak D call TRBD2 (6 bases). V lost 2 bases to trimming and J lost 0 bases, with 11 bases between them. This CDR3 region has 16 residues. Germline loops: CDR1 LGHDT, CDR2 YNNKEL (reference sequence). The CDR3: CASSQRWDFSYNEQFF. CDR3 nucleotides: TGTGCCAGCAGCCAACGATGGGACTTCTCCTACAATGAGCAGTTCTTC.

This clonotype was counted only a few times. A much bigger clone sits one base away, suggesting this may be a read error. The chain carries TRBV28 and TRBJ2-1, with TRBD2 as a possible D gene (6 bases). This CDR3 has 14 amino acids. Germline V gene data show CDR1 as MDHEN and CDR2 as SYDVKM. This CDR3 reads CASSFRGNYSEQFF. As DNA, the CDR3 is TGTGCCAGCAGTTTTCGCGGGAACTACAGTGAGCAGTTCTTC.

This clonotype was counted at least ten times. V usage is TRBV30 and J usage is TRBJ2-7, with D tentatively TRBD1 (6 bases). V lost 3 bases to trimming and J lost 6 bases, with 15 bases between them. This CDR3 is 13 amino acids long. CDR1 and CDR2 (germline): GTSNPN, SVGIG (reference sequence). The CDR3 here is CAWSFPPGAEQYF. The CDR3 region has the DNA TGTGCCTGGAGCTTCCCGCCAGGGGCCGAGCAGTACTTC.

The chain carries TRBV5-6 and TRBJ2-6; no reliable D call. Looked up from germline, CDR1 is SGHDT and CDR2 is YYEEEE. The ends were cut back, 1 base at V and 2 bases at J, with 13 bases in the middle. CDR3 length equals 17 residues. The CDR3: CASSLRPGATGANVLTF. DNA for the CDR3: TGTGCCAGCAGCTTGCGTCCAGGTGCGACTGGGGCCAACGTCCTGACTTTC. Drawing the rest from reference TRBV5-6 and TRBJ2-6, the complete variable domain is DAGVTQSPTHLIKTRGQQVTLRCSPKSGHDTVSWYQQALGQGPQFIFQYYEEEERQRGNFPDRFSGHQFPNYSSELNVNALLLGDSALYLCASSLRPGATGANVLTFGAGSRLTVL.